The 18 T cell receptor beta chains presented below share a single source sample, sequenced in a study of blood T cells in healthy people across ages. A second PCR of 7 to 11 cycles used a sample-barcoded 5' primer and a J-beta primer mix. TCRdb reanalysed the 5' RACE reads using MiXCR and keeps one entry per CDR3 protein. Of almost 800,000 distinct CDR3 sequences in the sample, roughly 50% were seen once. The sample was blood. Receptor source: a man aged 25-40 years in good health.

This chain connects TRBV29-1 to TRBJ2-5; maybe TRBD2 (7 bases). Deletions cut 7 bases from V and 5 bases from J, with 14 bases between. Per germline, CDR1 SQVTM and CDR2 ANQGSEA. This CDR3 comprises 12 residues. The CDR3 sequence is CSGVGGEETQYF. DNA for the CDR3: TGCAGCGGTGTAGGGGGGGAGGAGACCCAGTACTTC.

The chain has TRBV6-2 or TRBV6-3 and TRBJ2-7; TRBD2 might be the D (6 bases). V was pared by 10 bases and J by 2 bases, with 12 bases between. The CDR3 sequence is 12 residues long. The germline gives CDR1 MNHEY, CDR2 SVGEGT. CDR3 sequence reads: CATRDSAYEQYF. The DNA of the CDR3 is TGTGCCACCAGGGACTCCGCCTACGAGCAGTACTTC.

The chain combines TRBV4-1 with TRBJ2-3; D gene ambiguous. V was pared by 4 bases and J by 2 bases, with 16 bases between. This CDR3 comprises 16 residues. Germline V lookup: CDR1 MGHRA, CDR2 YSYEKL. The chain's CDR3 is CASSLTQGPVTDTQYF. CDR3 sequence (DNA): TGCGCCAGCAGCCTGACTCAAGGGCCAGTCACAGATACGCAGTATTTT.

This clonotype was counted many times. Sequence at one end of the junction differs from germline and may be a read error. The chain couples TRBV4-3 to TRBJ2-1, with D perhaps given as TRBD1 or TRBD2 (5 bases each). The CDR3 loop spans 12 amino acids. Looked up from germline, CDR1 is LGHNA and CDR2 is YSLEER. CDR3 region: CASSQEGNEQFF. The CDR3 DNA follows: TGTGCCAGCAGCCAAGAGGGGAATGAGCAGTTCTTC.

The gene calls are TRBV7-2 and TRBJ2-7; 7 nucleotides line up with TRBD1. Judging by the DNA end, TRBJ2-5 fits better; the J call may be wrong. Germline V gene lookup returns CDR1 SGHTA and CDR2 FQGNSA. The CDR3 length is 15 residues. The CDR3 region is CASRFIGGPRETQYF. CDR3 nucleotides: TGTGCCAGCAGGTTTATAGGGGGCCCAAGAGAGACCCAGTACTTC.

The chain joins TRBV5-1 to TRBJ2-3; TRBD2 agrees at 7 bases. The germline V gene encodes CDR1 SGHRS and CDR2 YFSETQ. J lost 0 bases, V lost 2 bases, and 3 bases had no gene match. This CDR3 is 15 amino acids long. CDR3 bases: TGCGCCAGCAGCTTTCTAGCGGAGAGCACAGATACGCAGTATTTT. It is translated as CASSFLAESTDTQYF.

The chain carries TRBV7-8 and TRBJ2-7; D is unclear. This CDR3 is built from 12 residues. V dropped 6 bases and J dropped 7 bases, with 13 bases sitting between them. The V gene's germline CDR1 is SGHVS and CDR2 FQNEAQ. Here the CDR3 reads CASRIDRFEQYF. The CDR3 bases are TGTGCCAGCAGGATTGACCGTTTTGAGCAGTACTTC.

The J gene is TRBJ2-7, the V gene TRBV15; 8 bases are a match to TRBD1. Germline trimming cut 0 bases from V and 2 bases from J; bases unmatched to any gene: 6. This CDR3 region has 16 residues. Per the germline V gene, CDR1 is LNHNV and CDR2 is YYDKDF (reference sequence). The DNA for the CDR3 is TGTGCCACCAGCAGAGATGGGGGACAGGCCGCCTACGAGCAGTACTTC. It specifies CATSRDGGQAAYEQYF.

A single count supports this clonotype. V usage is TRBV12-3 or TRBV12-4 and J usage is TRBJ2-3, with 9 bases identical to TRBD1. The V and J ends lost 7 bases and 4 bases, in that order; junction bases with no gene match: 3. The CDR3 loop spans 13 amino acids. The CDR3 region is CASKQGAADTQYF. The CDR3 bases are TGTGCCAGCAAACAGGGGGCTGCAGATACGCAGTATTTT.

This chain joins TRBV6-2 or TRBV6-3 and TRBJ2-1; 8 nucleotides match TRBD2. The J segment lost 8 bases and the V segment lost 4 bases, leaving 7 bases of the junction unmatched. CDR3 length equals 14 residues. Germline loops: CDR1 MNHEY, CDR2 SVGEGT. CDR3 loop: CASSSGLGLDEQFF. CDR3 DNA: TGTGCCAGCAGTTCGGGACTAGGCCTAGATGAGCAGTTCTTC.

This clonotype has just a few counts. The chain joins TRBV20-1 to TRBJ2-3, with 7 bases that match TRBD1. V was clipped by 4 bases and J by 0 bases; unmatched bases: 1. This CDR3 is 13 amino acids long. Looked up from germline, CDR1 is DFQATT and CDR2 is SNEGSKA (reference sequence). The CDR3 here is CSATGQSTDTQYF. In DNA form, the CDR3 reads TGCAGTGCTACGGGACAGAGCACAGATACGCAGTATTTT.

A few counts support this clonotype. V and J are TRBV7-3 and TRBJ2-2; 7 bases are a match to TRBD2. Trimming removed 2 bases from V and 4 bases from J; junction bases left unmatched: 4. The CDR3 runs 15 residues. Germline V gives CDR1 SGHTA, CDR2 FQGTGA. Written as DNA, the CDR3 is TGTGCCAGCAGCTTAGGCGGGGGAGGCACCGGGGAGCTGTTTTTT. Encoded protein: CASSLGGGGTGELFF.

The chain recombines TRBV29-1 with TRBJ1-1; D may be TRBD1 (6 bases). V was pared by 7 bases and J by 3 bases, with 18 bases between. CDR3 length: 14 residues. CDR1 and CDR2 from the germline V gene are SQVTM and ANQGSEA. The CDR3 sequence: CSASQGRVDTEAFF. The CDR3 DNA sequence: TGCAGCGCCTCGCAGGGGAGGGTGGACACTGAAGCTTTCTTT.

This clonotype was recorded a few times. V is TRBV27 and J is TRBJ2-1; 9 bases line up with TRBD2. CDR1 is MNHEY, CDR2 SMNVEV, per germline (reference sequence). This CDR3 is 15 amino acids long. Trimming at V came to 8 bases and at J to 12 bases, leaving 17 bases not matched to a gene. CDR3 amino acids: CASAMRWTSDQGQFF. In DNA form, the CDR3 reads TGTGCCAGCGCAATGCGGTGGACTAGCGACCAAGGGCAGTTCTTC.

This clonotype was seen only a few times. This CDR3 reads CSVTLLAKNIQYF. The DNA for the CDR3 is TGCAGCGTAACTTTACTAGCCAAAAACATTCAGTACTTC. The rearrangement joins TRBV29-1 to TRBJ2-4; D is unresolved. Germline V gene sequence: CDR1 SQVTM, CDR2 ANQGSEA. The germline V and J ends were trimmed by 6 bases and 0 bases, with 9 bases remaining between them. This CDR3 has 13 residues.

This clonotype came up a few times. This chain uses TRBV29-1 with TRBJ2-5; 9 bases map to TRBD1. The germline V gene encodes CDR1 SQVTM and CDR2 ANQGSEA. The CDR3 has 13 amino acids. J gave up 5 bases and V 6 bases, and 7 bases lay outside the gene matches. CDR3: CSVQGTGRETQYF. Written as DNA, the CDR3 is TGCAGCGTCCAAGGGACAGGGAGGGAGACCCAGTACTTC.

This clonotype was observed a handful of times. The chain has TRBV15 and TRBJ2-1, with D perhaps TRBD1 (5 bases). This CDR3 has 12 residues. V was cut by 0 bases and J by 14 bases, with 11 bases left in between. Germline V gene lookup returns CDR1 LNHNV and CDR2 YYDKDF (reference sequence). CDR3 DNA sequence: TGTGCCACCAGCAGAGACAGGGTTTTCAAGTTCTTC. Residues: CATSRDRVFKFF.

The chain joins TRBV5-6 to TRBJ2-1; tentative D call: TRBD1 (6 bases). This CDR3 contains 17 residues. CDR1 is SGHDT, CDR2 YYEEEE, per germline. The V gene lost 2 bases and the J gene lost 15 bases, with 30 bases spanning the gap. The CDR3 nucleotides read TGTGCCAGCAGCTTAACGGTCGTACAGGGTAGGGTGGTTAAGGGGTTCTTC. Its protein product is CASSLTVVQGRVVKGFF.